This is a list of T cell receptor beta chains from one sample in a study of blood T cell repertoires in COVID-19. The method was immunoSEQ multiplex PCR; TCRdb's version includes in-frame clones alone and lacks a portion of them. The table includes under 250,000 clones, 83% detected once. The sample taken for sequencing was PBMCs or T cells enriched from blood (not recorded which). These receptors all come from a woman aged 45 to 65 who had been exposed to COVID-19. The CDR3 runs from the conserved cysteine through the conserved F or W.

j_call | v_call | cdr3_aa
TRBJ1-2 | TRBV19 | CASSTSDRSAAGYTF
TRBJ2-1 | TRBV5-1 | CASSLGLAWSYNEQFF
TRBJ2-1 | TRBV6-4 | CASSDVGARYNEQFF
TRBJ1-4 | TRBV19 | CASNPGGLREKLFF
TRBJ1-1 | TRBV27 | CASSPGVPNTEAFF
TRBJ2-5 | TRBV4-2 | CASSQDPTGSSGGARFQETQYF
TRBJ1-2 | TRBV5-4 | CASSLRGKALGGYTF
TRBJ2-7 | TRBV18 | CASSPTGEAEQYF
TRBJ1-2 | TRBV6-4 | CASSANYRGGVAYGYTF
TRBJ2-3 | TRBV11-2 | CASSLGTPGTDTQYF
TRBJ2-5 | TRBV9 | CASSVGTSGIETQYF
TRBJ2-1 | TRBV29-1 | CSADRGGGRGEQFF
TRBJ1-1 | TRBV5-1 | CASSLAGHTEAFF
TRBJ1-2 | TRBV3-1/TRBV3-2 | CASSYLGQGDYGYTF
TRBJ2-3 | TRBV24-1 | CATSGSGIDHHTDTQYF
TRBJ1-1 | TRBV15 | CATSRERGHTEAFF
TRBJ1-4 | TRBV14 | CASSQESGGLGEKLFF